This TCR beta chain was recovered during a study of blood T cell repertoires in COVID-19. Across the study: The United States, Italy and Spain were the sources of the acute and convalescent COVID-19 samples. PBMCs, B-cell-depleted T cells, or T cells provided the cDNA or gDNA that made up the material.

Germline assignment: CDR1 SNHLY and CDR2 FYNNEI. This CDR3 contains 14 residues. Trimming left V 6 bases short and J 4 bases short, with 15 bases between. The authors' processing: Amplification with reference gene primers provided the estimates of nucleated cell counts. The protocol was immunoSEQ multiplex PCR, while the TCRdb copy is restricted to in-frame clones and leaves out a portion. Clone size and V and J calls were adopted from that table, with D and trimming inferred from the DNA. The sample yields around 70,000 clones, approximately 86% seen once. This clone occurred once. Sequenced material: peripheral blood. This receptor was obtained from a man aged 60-69 years with acute or convalescent COVID-19. This sequence joins TRBV2 and TRBJ1-1, with unresolved D. CDR3 sequence reads: CASRNIIGGTEAFF. The CDR3, as DNA: TGTGCCAGCAGGAATATTATAGGAGGCACTGAAGCTTTCTTT.